Each of the 21 T cell receptor beta chains below was sequenced from the same sample in a study of regulatory T cells in long-lasting Graves disease. With iRepertoire HTBI primers and Arm-PCR of CDR3 regions, TCR beta libraries were built. TCRdb re-called the multiplex PCR reads with MiXCR, one entry per CDR3 protein. The table includes 350,000 to 550,000 distinct CDR3 sequences, 15% to 20% detected once. Time point denoted: newly diagnosed GD, antithyroid drugs for less than 3 months. Making the TCR library involved RNA that had been extracted from PBMCs. The sample was also reused in another study, on T cells in Graves' hyperthyroidism and ophthalmopathy.

The material sequenced was peripheral blood mononuclear cells (PBMCs), taken at new diagnosis, from a patient treated with antithyroid drugs. These receptors were taken from a young woman with Graves disease.

As concerns this clonotype: This may come from a read error, since a much larger clone is one base off. This chain links TRBV7-9 with TRBJ2-2; D is unresolved. Germline CDR1 reads SEHNR; CDR2 reads FQNEAQ (reference sequence). V was pared by 2 bases and J by 3 bases, with 4 bases between. The CDR3 sequence is 13 residues long. Written as DNA, the CDR3 is TGTGCCAGCAGCTTAAAGGACACCGGGGAGCTGTTTTTT. Its protein is CASSLKDTGELFF.

This clonotype was seen at least ten times. The junction and the germline gene differ at one end; a read error may be behind it. This chain links TRBV27 with TRBJ1-2, with D possibly being TRBD1 (5 bases). Per germline, CDR1 MNHEY and CDR2 SMNVEV (reference sequence). This CDR3 region has 16 residues. Here the CDR3 DNA reads TGTGCCAGCAGTATATCCAGGCGGGGGGAGCGAAGGGGCTACACCTTC. It is translated as CASSISRRGERRGYTF.

This clonotype has more than one count but fewer than ten. This chain links TRBV27 with TRBJ2-6; D is unresolved. Trimming took off 0 bases at V and 0 bases at J, with 15 bases between the two ends. The CDR3 has 19 residues. CDR1 is MNHEY, CDR2 SMNVEV, per germline (reference sequence). CDR3 sequence: CASSLSDPWALSGANVLTF. CDR3 nucleotide sequence: TGTGCCAGCAGTTTATCGGACCCATGGGCTCTCTCTGGGGCCAACGTCCTGACTTTC.

Only one count was recorded for this clonotype. This chain links TRBV10-3 with TRBJ2-7, with 10 bases identical to TRBD1. The germline CDR1 and CDR2 sequences are ENHRY and SYGVKD. Unmatched junction bases numbered 4, after V lost 0 bases and J lost 2 bases. This CDR3 comprises 16 residues. The CDR3 bases are TGTGCCATCAGTGAGTCGGGACAGGGGTTCGCCTACGAGCAGTACTTC. It codes for CAISESGQGFAYEQYF.

This clonotype has at least ten counts. The chain recombines TRBV20-1 with TRBJ1-1; D unresolved. V was trimmed by 1 base and J by 2 bases, leaving 11 bases between them. CDR3 length: 14 amino acids. Germline V CDR1 and CDR2: DFQATT, SNEGSKA (reference sequence). The CDR3 loop reads CSARAGQINTEAFF. The CDR3 DNA reads TGCAGTGCTAGAGCTGGGCAAATTAACACTGAAGCTTTCTTT.

This clonotype was seen at least ten times. The chain employs TRBV11-2 and TRBJ2-2; possibly TRBD1 or TRBD2 for D (6 bases each). V shed 7 bases and J shed 3 bases, with 9 bases lying between them. Per germline, CDR1 SGHAT and CDR2 FQNNGV. The CDR3 has 13 amino acids. Here the CDR3 DNA reads TGTGCCAGCAAGGGGGGCCACACCGGGGAGCTGTTTTTT. It yields the protein CASKGGHTGELFF.

This clonotype appeared many times. V and J are TRBV28 and TRBJ1-1; no clear D. Germline CDR1 and CDR2: MDHEN and SYDVKM. Trimming left V 7 bases short and J 11 bases short, with 20 bases between. This CDR3 is 13 amino acids long. This CDR3 is CASTPPESRGAFF. The CDR3 region has the DNA TGTGCCAGCACCCCCCCCGAGAGCCGAGGGGCTTTCTTT.

This clonotype has only a few counts. The chain employs TRBV27 and TRBJ1-2; TRBD1 is a possible D gene (5 bases). Germline V gene lookup returns CDR1 MNHEY and CDR2 SMNVEV (reference sequence). The germline V and J ends were trimmed by 9 bases and 0 bases, with 14 bases remaining between them. This CDR3 is 14 amino acids long. The CDR3 bases are TGTGCCAGTCCCCCCAGGGCAACTAACTATGGCTACACCTTC. Its translation is CASPPRATNYGYTF.

This clonotype has ten or more counts. This chain joins TRBV29-1 and TRBJ2-3; 8 nucleotides align to TRBD2. CDR1 and CDR2 (germline): SQVTM, ANQGSEA. After removal of 3 bases from V and 0 bases from J, the junction contained 5 bases not matched to a gene. The length of the CDR3 is 15 residues. The CDR3 loop reads CSVEGTRLSTDTQYF. CDR3 nucleotide sequence: TGCAGCGTTGAGGGGACTAGGCTTAGCACAGATACGCAGTATTTT.

This clonotype showed up just a few times. The chain employs TRBV5-1 and TRBJ2-1; D not certain. The V gene lost 2 bases and the J gene lost 7 bases, with 10 bases spanning the gap. The CDR3 length is 13 residues. CDR1 and CDR2 from the germline V gene are SGHRS and YFSETQ. CDR3 coding DNA: TGCGCCAGCAGCTTCTTGCGGTTGAATGAGCAGTTCTTC. Its translation is CASSFLRLNEQFF.

J is TRBJ2-1 and V is TRBV2, with D perhaps matching TRBD2 (5 bases). There are 15 residues in the CDR3. V was shortened by 3 bases and J by 5 bases, with 14 bases between the two germline ends. The germline V gene has CDR1 SNHLY and CDR2 FYNNEI. Here the CDR3 DNA reads TGTGCCAGCAGTGATAATTTTTCCGGGAACAATGAGCAGTTCTTC. It yields the protein CASSDNFSGNNEQFF.

This clonotype was counted a few times. The J gene is TRBJ1-1, the V gene TRBV28; D perhaps matches TRBD1 (5 bases). Trimming pared 2 bases from V and 12 bases from J, leaving 16 bases between. The CDR3 has 13 residues. Germline CDR1 MDHEN, CDR2 SYDVKM. CDR3 residues: CASSLGGYGKTFF. DNA of the CDR3: TGTGCCAGCAGTTTAGGGGGATACGGGAAGACTTTCTTT.

This clonotype was counted ten times or more. As DNA, the CDR3 is TGTGCCAGCAGTTTATTGTCGTCTCTAGAGACCCAGTACTTC. Amino acid sequence: CASSLLSSLETQYF. This chain links TRBV27 with TRBJ2-5; D ambiguous. The germline CDR1 and CDR2 sequences are MNHEY and SMNVEV (reference sequence). Trimming left V 1 base short and J 4 bases short, with 10 bases between. CDR3 length: 14 amino acids.

In its sample, this clonotype was seen a few times. V usage is TRBV19 and J usage is TRBJ2-7; either TRBD1 or TRBD2 may supply D (5 bases each). Germline V CDR1 and CDR2: LNHDA, SQIVND (reference sequence). The CDR3 is 14 amino acids. The V gene lost 4 bases and the J gene lost 9 bases, with 19 bases spanning the gap. The chain's CDR3 is CASSSSPGPLAQYF. The CDR3 DNA sequence: TGTGCCAGTAGTAGCTCTCCGGGACCCCTCGCGCAGTACTTC.

Only a few counts were recorded for this clonotype. The CDR3 loop is CATRPSGNEKLFF. The DNA for the CDR3 is TGTGCCACCCGCCCCAGCGGTAATGAAAAACTGTTTTTT. The chain joins TRBV6-1 to TRBJ1-4; no reliable D call. The CDR3 contains 13 residues. CDR1 and CDR2 from the germline V gene are MNHNS and SASEGT. Trimming stripped 10 bases from V and 4 bases from J, with 13 bases between.

This clonotype was counted many times. The V gene is TRBV2, the J gene TRBJ2-3; TRBD2 matches at 15 bases. The germline CDR1 and CDR2 sequences are SNHLY and FYNNEI. V was clipped by 4 bases and J by 2 bases; unmatched bases: 4. The CDR3 runs to 17 residues. The CDR3 region has the DNA TGTGCCAGCAGTGGGACTAGCGGGAGGGCCCTCACAGATACGCAGTATTTT. Amino acids: CASSGTSGRALTDTQYF.

Many counts were recorded for this clonotype. The V gene is TRBV20-1, the J gene TRBJ2-3; 12 bases line up with TRBD2. CDR1 and CDR2 (germline): DFQATT, SNEGSKA (reference sequence). The ends lost 6 bases at V and 4 bases at J; junction bases unmatched: 14. The CDR3 consists of 17 residues. The CDR3 sequence is CSAKGASGRASSDTQYF. DNA of the CDR3: TGCAGTGCCAAAGGGGCTAGCGGGAGGGCTAGTTCAGATACGCAGTATTTT.

The table lists this clonotype with many counts. The genes are TRBV11-2 and TRBJ2-1; the D is unclear. Trimming removed 5 bases at V and 9 bases at J, with 20 bases between. The CDR3 totals 15 residues. Germline V gene sequence: CDR1 SGHAT, CDR2 FQNNGV. CDR3 nucleotides: TGTGCCAGCAGCGTCAGTGAAGGCGACCGGACTGAGCAGTTCTTC. This encodes CASSVSEGDRTEQFF.

The chain has TRBV30 and TRBJ1-2; D unclear. Per the germline V gene, CDR1 is GTSNPN and CDR2 is SVGIG (reference sequence). The CDR3 contains 13 residues. Deletions cut 0 bases from V and 4 bases from J, with 9 bases between. CDR3 amino acids: CAWSVYTTYGYTF. The CDR3, as DNA: TGTGCCTGGAGTGTATATACGACCTATGGCTACACCTTC.

This clonotype was seen more than once but under ten times. This chain links TRBV12-3 or TRBV12-4 with TRBJ1-5, with D possibly TRBD1 on 5 matching bases. CDR3 length equals 14 residues. Trimming shortened V by 3 bases and J by 4 bases, and 10 bases separated the two germline ends. The CDR3 DNA follows: TGTGCCAGCAGTTTGGGGGTTCTGAATCAGCCCCAGCATTTT. This sequence encodes CASSLGVLNQPQHF.

This clonotype was picked up many times. The chain recombines TRBV2 with TRBJ2-5; 8 bases line up with TRBD2. V trimming: 6 bases; J trimming: 0 bases; junction bases outside the gene matches: 33. CDR1 and CDR2 (germline): SNHLY, FYNNEI. The CDR3 loop spans 24 amino acids. CDR3 sequence (DNA): TGTGCCAGCAGCCTAAACCACGCGGGAGGAGTGGGGGAGCCCTTTCCCCCGTACCAAGAGACCCAGTACTTC. Protein: CASSLNHAGGVGEPFPPYQETQYF.